A single sample is the source of the 3 T cell receptor beta chains below, sequenced in a study of technical replicates of blood from several donors. Sequencing was performed with immunoSEQ multiplex PCR; in TCRdb, only in-frame clones are kept and a portion is missing. The sample holds more than 70,000 clones, 92% seen once. Sequenced sample: T cells isolated from PBMCs. These receptor sequences come from a human donor in good health.

The J gene is TRBJ1-1, the V gene TRBV28; 7 bases are a match to TRBD1. The CDR3 totals 18 residues. Germline CDR1 reads MDHEN; CDR2 reads SYDVKM. V shed 2 bases, J shed 1 base, and the junction held 13 bases outside the gene matches. The CDR3 region has the DNA TGTGCCAGCAGTTTAACAGGGGCCTCATATCTACGGAACACTGAAGCTTTCTTT. Translation: CASSLTGASYLRNTEAFF.

This chain uses TRBV9 with TRBJ1-3; the D is unclear. The germline V gene has CDR1 SGDLS and CDR2 YYNGEE. There are 15 residues in the CDR3. The ends were cut back, 6 bases at V and 0 bases at J, with 13 bases in the middle. CDR3 sequence reads: CASTESGSSGNTIYF. The DNA for the CDR3 is TGTGCCAGCACCGAATCGGGGAGCTCTGGAAACACCATATATTTT. Full variable domain (outside the CDR3, taken from reference TRBV9 and TRBJ1-3): DSGVTQTPKHLITATGQRVTLRCSPRSGDLSVYWYQQSLDQGLQFLIQYYNGEERAKGNILERFSAQQFPDLHSELNLSSLELGDSALYFCASTESGSSGNTIYFGEGSWLTVV.

The chain has TRBV5-4 and TRBJ2-3; TRBD1 agrees at 10 bases. The CDR3 covers 14 residues. Germline loops: CDR1 SGHNT, CDR2 YYREEE (reference sequence). V lost 3 bases, J lost 4 bases, and 2 bases stayed unmatched. The CDR3 region is CASSSGQGPDTQYF. The CDR3 DNA reads as TGTGCCAGCAGCTCGGGACAGGGGCCAGATACGCAGTATTTT. The full variable domain, completed using reference TRBV5-4 and TRBJ2-3, is ETGVTQSPTHLIKTRGQQVTLRCSSQSGHNTVSWYQQALGQGPQFIFQYYREEENGRGNFPPRFSGLQFPNYSSELNVNALELDDSALYLCASSSGQGPDTQYFGPGTRLTVL.